Listed below are T cell receptor beta chains from one sample, sequenced in a study of blood T cell repertoires in COVID-19. Sequencing used immunoSEQ multiplex PCR; TCRdb keeps in-frame clones, though not all of them. The repertoire holds about 120,000 clones, 85% seen once, with about 13% in the top ten. The sample taken for sequencing was peripheral blood. The source is a human donor in a cohort sampled during active COVID-19. The CDR3 runs from the conserved cysteine through the conserved F or W. The D gene is left open where the match is weak. Size is stated for part of the rows, as once, few or many counts, or as a class when the clone is expanded.

TRBV7-2,once,TRBJ1-2,TRBD1,CASSLSDRGTNYGYTF,TGTGCCAGCAGCTTATCTGACAGGGGAACTAACTATGGCTACACCTTC
TRBV27,NA,TRBJ2-1,TRBD1,CASSFRTGGVEQFF,TGTGCCAGCAGTTTTCGGACAGGGGGTGTTGAGCAGTTCTTC
TRBV14,NA,TRBJ2-1,TRBD2,CASSLAGGLKQFF,TGTGCCAGCAGCCTAGCGGGGGGGCTGAAGCAGTTCTTC
TRBV28,NA,TRBJ1-5,NA,CASSITQEPQHF,TGTGCCAGCAGTATCACTCAGGAGCCCCAGCATTTT
TRBV7-3,NA,TRBJ2-3,TRBD2,CASSLGLAGGTDTQYF,TGTGCCAGCAGCTTAGGACTAGCGGGGGGCACAGATACGCAGTATTTT
TRBV2,NA,TRBJ2-1,TRBD1,CASRHRGNGVDEQFF,TGTGCCAGCAGACACAGGGGGAATGGGGTCGATGAGCAGTTCTTC
TRBV6-2/TRBV6-3,NA,TRBJ2-7,TRBD1,CASSPGTGREQYF,TGTGCCAGCAGTCCCGGGACAGGGCGCGAGCAGTACTTC
TRBV7-2,NA,TRBJ2-5,TRBD1,CASSLGGTGGERETQYF,TGTGCCAGCAGCTTAGGTGGGACAGGGGGCGAACGGGAGACCCAGTACTTC
TRBV6-4,NA,TRBJ2-1,TRBD2,CASSDSPLAGRNEQFF,TGTGCCAGCAGTGACTCACCCCTAGCGGGGCGCAATGAGCAGTTCTTC
TRBV4-3,NA,TRBJ1-1,NA,CASSQVRAGAAFF,TGCGCCAGCAGCCAAGTGAGGGCAGGGGCAGCTTTCTTT
TRBV5-1,NA,TRBJ1-2,NA,CASSLNQGPYGYTF,TGCGCCAGCAGCTTGAACCAGGGGCCCTATGGCTACACCTTC
TRBV5-6,NA,TRBJ1-5,TRBD1,CASSLHTGGFSNQPQHF,TGTGCCAGCAGCTTACATACAGGGGGATTTAGCAATCAGCCCCAGCATTTT
TRBV6-2/TRBV6-3,NA,TRBJ2-7,TRBD1,CASSRSDRGPYEQYF,TGTGCCAGCAGTCGATCGGACAGGGGGCCTTACGAGCAGTACTTC
TRBV6-2/TRBV6-3,NA,TRBJ2-1,TRBD1,CASSYSGDRADEQFF,TGTGCCAGCAGTTACTCAGGGGACAGGGCGGATGAGCAGTTCTTC
TRBV4-1,NA,TRBJ1-5,NA,CASSQDAGGGNQPQHF,TGCGCCAGCAGCCAAGATGCCGGAGGTGGCAATCAGCCCCAGCATTTT
TRBV15,NA,TRBJ2-1,TRBD2,CATSRGRSGGNEQFF,TGTGCCACCAGCAGAGGCCGTAGCGGGGGGAATGAGCAGTTCTTC
TRBV7-2,once,TRBJ2-3,NA,CASSLGHSSDTQYF,TGTGCCAGCAGCTTAGGTCACAGCTCAGATACGCAGTATTTT
TRBV7-2,NA,TRBJ2-3,NA,CASSLTSYGTDTQYF,TGTGCCAGCAGCTTGACTTCTTACGGCACAGATACGCAGTATTTT
TRBV2,NA,TRBJ1-5,TRBD1,CASSGTGNQPQHF,TGTGCCAGCAGTGGGACAGGGAATCAGCCCCAGCATTTT
TRBV7-9,NA,TRBJ2-3,NA,CASTFSSTDTQYF,TGTGCCAGCACCTTCTCTAGCACAGATACGCAGTATTTT
TRBV5-4,NA,TRBJ2-3,NA,CASSLDRRTDTQYF,TGTGCCAGCAGCTTGGACAGGCGCACAGATACGCAGTATTTT
TRBV6-5,NA,TRBJ1-2,NA,CASSPRGGVNGYTF,TGTGCCAGCAGTCCTCGAGGGGGGGTCAATGGCTACACCTTC
TRBV11-2,NA,TRBJ2-1,NA,CASSFGGSSYNEQFF,TGTGCCAGCAGCTTTGGGGGGAGCTCCTACAATGAGCAGTTCTTC
TRBV6-2/TRBV6-3,NA,TRBJ1-6,TRBD1,CASSQGQGALLGLNSPLHF,TGTGCCAGCAGCCAAGGACAGGGGGCTCTTTTGGGGTTGAATTCACCCCTCCACTTT
TRBV6-5,NA,TRBJ2-3,TRBD2,CASRPGLASDTQYF,TGTGCCAGCAGACCGGGACTAGCTTCAGATACGCAGTATTTT
TRBV3-1/TRBV3-2,once,TRBJ1-1,NA,CASSQDFSRLNTEAFF,TGTGCCAGCAGCCAAGATTTCTCCCGGTTGAACACTGAAGCTTTCTTT
TRBV19,NA,TRBJ2-7,TRBD1,CASRFRDRDLSEQYF,TGTGCCAGCCGGTTCCGGGACAGGGACCTCTCCGAGCAGTACTTC
TRBV4-1,once,TRBJ1-2,NA,CASSQDEGGAYGYTF,TGCGCCAGCAGCCAAGACGAAGGGGGAGCCTATGGCTACACCTTC
TRBV19,few,TRBJ1-5,NA,CASRTDSNQPQHF,TGTGCCAGTAGGACAGATAGCAATCAGCCCCAGCATTTT
TRBV10-3,NA,TRBJ2-1,TRBD1,CAITSGQGYNEQFF,TGTGCCATCACCTCGGGACAGGGTTACAATGAGCAGTTCTTC
TRBV6-5,NA,TRBJ1-1,NA,CASSQGLWTEAFF,TGTGCCAGCAGTCAGGGGCTTTGGACTGAAGCTTTCTTT
TRBV19,NA,TRBJ1-5,TRBD1,CASSPTGQGAQPQHF,TGTGCCAGTAGTCCAACGGGACAGGGTGCGCAGCCCCAGCATTTT
TRBV14,NA,TRBJ1-6,NA,CASSPRRITYNSPLHF,TGTGCCAGCAGCCCCCGGAGGATTACCTATAATTCACCCCTCCACTTT
TRBV5-1,NA,TRBJ2-3,TRBD2,CASSLEASGGATTQYF,TGCGCCAGCAGCTTGGAGGCTAGCGGGGGGGCCACAACGCAGTATTTT
TRBV2,NA,TRBJ1-6,TRBD1,CASSDPGQEPNSPLHF,TGTGCCAGCAGTGATCCGGGACAGGAACCTAATTCACCCCTCCACTTT
TRBV6-2/TRBV6-3,NA,TRBJ2-3,NA,CASSYSRYTQYF,TGTGCCAGCAGTTACTCGAGGTATACGCAGTATTTT
TRBV7-2,NA,TRBJ1-2,NA,CASSSGTNYGYTF,TGTGCCAGCAGTTCGGGGACTAACTATGGCTACACCTTC
TRBV7-5,few,TRBJ1-6,NA,CVRSPRDRGQSPLHF,TGTGTCAGAAGCCCGCGGGACAGGGGGCAATCACCCCTCCACTTT
TRBV6-6,NA,TRBJ1-6,NA,CASSPSLQSPLHF,TGTGCCAGCAGCCCATCTTTACAATCACCCCTCCACTTT
TRBV6-5,NA,TRBJ1-4,TRBD1,CASSRTGPNEKLFF,TGTGCCAGCAGCAGGACAGGACCTAATGAAAAACTGTTTTTT
TRBV11-1,NA,TRBJ2-1,NA,CASSLSGGGFNEQFF,TGTGCCAGCAGCCTGTCAGGGGGAGGATTCAATGAGCAGTTCTTC
TRBV15,NA,TRBJ2-7,NA,CATSREEHTLSYEQYF,TGTGCCACCAGCAGAGAAGAACACACGTTATCCTACGAGCAGTACTTC